Below, one T cell receptor beta chain is given with its context. Its antigen remains unidentified. These data are taken from a study of PD-1 blockade in classical Hodgkin lymphoma. About the study: Nivolumab dosed at 3 mg/kg went to patients intravenously every 2 weeks.

All the patients suffered relapse after autologous stem cell transplantation, and brentuximab vedotin exposure differed. Magnetic negative selection was used to purify CD4+ T cells from PBMCs that had been thawed. Using immunoSEQ multiplex PCR, the repertoire was profiled, and TCRdb retains in-frame clones only, with some absent. Of about 29,000 clones in the sample, approximately 85% were seen once. Overall study results and limits: Diversity in CD4+ TCRs, unlike that measured in CD8+ TCRs, had risen significantly by C4D1. Before treatment, TCR diversity in newly diagnosed patients was reportedly lower than in healthy donors.

This sequence originates from a human donor with classical Hodgkin lymphoma. The specimen comprised CD4+ T cells from blood, sampled at baseline.

The chain's CDR3 is CASRGGRSGRSYEQYF. The CDR3 coding sequence is TGTGCCAGCAGGGGGGGGCGTAGCGGGAGGTCCTACGAGCAGTACTTC. The chain uses TRBV2 and TRBJ2-7; TRBD2 matches 10 bases. Per germline, CDR1 SNHLY and CDR2 FYNNEI. The CDR3 runs to 16 residues. V dropped 6 bases and J dropped 1; count of bases not matched to a gene: 9.